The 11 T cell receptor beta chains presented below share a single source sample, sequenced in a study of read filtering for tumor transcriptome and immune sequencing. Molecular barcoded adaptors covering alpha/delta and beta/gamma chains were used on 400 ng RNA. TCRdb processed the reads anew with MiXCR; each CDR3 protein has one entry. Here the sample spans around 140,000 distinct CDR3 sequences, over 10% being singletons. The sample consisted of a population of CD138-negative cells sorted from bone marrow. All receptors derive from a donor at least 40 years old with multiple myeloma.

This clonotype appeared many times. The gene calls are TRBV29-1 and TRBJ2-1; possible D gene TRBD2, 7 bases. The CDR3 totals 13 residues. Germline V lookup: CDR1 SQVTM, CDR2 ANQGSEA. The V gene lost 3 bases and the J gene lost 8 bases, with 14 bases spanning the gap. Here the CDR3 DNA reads TGCAGCGTTGAGGTAGGGGGGGGCGATGAGCAGTTCTTC. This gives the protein CSVEVGGGDEQFF.

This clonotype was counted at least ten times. In DNA form, the CDR3 reads TGCGCCAGCAGCTCTTCAGGGGCGAGGGGCTACAATGAGCAGTTCTTC. Its translation: CASSSSGARGYNEQFF. The chain is built from TRBV5-1 and TRBJ2-1; D is possibly TRBD1 (6 bases). Trimming stripped 3 bases from V and 3 bases from J, with 16 bases between. Germline-derived CDR1 and CDR2 are SGHRS and YFSETQ. This CDR3 is 16 amino acids long.

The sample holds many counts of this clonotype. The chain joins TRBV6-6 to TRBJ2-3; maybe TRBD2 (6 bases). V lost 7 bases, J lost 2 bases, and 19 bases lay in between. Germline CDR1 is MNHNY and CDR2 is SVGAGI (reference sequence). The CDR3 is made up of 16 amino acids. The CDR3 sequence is CASTPRGTELTDTQYF. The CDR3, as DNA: TGTGCCAGCACCCCCCGCGGGACGGAACTCACAGATACGCAGTATTTT.

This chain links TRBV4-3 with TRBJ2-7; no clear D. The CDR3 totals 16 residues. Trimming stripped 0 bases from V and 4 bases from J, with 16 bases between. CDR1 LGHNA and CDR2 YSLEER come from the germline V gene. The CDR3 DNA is TGCGCCAGCAGCCAAGATGGTGCTTCTCTTCATTACGAGCAGTACTTC. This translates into CASSQDGASLHYEQYF.

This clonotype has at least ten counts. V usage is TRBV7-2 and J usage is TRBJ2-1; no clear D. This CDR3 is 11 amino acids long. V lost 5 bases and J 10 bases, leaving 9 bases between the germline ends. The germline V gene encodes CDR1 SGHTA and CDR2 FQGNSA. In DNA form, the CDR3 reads TGTGCCAGCAGCCCCGATGTGGAGCAGTTCTTC. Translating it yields CASSPDVEQFF.

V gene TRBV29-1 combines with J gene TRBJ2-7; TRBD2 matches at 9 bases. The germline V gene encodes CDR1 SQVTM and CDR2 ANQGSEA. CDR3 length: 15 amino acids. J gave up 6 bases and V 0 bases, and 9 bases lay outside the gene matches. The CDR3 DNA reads TGCAGCGTTGAAGAATCCTGGGGACTAGCAGGCGAGCAGTACTTC. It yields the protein CSVEESWGLAGEQYF.

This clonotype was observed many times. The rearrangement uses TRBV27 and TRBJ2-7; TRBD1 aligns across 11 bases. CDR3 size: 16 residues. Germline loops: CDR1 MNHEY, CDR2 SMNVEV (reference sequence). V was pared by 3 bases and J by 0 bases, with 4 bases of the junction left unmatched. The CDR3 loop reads CASSLDRGPPSYEQYF. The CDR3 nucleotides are TGTGCCAGCAGTTTGGACAGGGGGCCTCCCTCCTACGAGCAGTACTTC.

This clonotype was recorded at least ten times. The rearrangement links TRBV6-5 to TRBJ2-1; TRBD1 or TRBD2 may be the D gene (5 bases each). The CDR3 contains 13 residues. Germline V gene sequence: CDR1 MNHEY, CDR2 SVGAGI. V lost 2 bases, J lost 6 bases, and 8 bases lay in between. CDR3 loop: CASSYKGSNEQFF. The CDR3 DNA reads TGTGCCAGCAGTTACAAGGGGAGCAATGAGCAGTTCTTC.

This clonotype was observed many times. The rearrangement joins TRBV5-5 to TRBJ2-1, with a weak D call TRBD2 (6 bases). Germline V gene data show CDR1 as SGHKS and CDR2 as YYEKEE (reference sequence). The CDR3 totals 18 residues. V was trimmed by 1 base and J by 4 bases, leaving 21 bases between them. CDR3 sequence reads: CASSLQFGGTRGYNEQFF. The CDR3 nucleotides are TGTGCCAGCAGCTTGCAATTCGGCGGGACCCGTGGATACAATGAGCAGTTCTTC.

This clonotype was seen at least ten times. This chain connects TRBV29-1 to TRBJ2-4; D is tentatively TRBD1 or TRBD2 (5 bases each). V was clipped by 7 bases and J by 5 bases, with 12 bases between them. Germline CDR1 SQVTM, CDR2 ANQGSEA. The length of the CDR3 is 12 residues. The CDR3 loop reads CSAGTHENIQYF. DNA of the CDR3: TGCAGCGCCGGGACCCACGAAAACATTCAGTACTTC.

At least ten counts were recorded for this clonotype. This chain's CDR3 is CASSSLAGEADTQYF. The CDR3, as DNA: TGCGCCAGCAGCTCCCTAGCGGGAGAGGCAGATACGCAGTATTTT. The rearrangement joins TRBV4-1 to TRBJ2-3, with 10 bases identical to TRBD2. J lost 4 bases, V lost 5 bases, and 6 bases had no gene match. This CDR3 contains 15 residues. Germline lookup yields CDR1 MGHRA and CDR2 YSYEKL.